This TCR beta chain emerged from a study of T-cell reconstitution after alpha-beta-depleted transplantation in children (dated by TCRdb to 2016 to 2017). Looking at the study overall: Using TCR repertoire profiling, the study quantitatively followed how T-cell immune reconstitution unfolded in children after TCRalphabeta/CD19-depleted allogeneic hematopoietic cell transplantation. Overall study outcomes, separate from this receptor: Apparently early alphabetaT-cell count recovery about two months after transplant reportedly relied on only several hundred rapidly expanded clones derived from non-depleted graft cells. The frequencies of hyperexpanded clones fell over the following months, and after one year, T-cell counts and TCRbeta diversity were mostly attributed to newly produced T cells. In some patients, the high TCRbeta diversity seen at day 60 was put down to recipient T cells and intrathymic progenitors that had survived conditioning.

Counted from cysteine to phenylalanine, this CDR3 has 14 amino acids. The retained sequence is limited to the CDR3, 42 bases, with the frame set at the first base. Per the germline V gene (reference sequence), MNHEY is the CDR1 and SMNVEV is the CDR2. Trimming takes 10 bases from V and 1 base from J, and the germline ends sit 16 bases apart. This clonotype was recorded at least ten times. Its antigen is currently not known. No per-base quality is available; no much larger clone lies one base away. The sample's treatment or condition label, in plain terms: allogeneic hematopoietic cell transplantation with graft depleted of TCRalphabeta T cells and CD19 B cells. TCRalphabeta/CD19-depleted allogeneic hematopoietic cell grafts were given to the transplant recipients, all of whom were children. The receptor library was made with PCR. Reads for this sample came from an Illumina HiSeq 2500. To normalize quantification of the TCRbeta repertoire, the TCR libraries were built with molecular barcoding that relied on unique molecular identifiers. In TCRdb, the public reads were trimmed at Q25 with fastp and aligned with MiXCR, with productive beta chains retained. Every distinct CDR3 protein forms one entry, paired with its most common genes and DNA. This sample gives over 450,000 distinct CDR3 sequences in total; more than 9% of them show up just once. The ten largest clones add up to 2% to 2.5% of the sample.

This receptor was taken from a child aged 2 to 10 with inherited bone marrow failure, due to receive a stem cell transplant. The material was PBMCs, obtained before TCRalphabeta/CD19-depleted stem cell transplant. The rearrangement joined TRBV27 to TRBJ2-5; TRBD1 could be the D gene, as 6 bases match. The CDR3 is CATQRGHSQETQYF. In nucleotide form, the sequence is TGTGCCACCCAAAGGGGACATTCCCAAGAGACCCAGTACTTC.